The sequence of this TCR beta chain was determined in a study of cytomegalovirus exposure and HLA in healthy donors. Per the germline V gene, CDR1 is MNHEY and CDR2 is SMNVEV (reference sequence). V was shortened by 5 bases and J by 1 base, with 13 bases between the two germline ends. CDR3 length equals 15 residues. The PCR contained 60 Vbeta and 13 Jbeta primers. Assay: immunoSEQ multiplex PCR; the TCRdb copy retains only in-frame clones and omits some. The sample holds roughly 88,000 clones, more than 75% seen once. Study-wide results and caveats: High sensitivity and specificity were reportedly achieved when the classifier diagnosed cytomegalovirus status.

A few counts support this clone. Its cognate antigen is unknown. The V and J genes are TRBV27 and TRBJ2-3, with D perhaps matching TRBD2 (6 bases). The TCR originated in a man aged 30 to 39 in good health and CMV-seropositive. The sequenced sample consisted of PBMCs. The CDR3 sequence: CASSNSGVGTDTQYF. The CDR3 DNA sequence: TGTGCCAGCAGTAATAGCGGAGTGGGCACAGATACGCAGTATTTT.